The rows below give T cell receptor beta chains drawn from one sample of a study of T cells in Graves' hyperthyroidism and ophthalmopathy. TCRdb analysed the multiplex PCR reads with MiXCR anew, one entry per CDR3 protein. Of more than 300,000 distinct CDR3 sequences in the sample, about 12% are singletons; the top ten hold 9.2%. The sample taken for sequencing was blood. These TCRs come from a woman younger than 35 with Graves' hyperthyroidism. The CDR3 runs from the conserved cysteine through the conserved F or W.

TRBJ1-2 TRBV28 CASARLENYTF
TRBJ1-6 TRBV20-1 CSARPDRGNNSPLHF
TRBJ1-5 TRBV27 CASSLLDSDQPQHF
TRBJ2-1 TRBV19 CASRSGRDGNEQFF
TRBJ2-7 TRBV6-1 CASWGQGAAGYEQYF
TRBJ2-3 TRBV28 CASSFVRETSTDTQYF
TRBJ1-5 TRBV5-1 CASSFSVNQPQHF
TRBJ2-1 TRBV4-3 CASSQEQLGLAAYNEQFF
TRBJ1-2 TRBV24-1 CATSRNAQSEGYTF
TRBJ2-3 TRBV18 CASSPADTQYF
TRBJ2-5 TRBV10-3 CASTGTVQETQYF
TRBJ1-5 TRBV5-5 CASSLMQGISNQPQHF
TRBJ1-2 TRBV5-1 CASHPDRGGGYTF
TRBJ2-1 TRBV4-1 CASRPRGQGVNEQFF
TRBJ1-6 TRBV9 CASSVGGMNSPLHF
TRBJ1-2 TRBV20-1 CSAGTGQGEGYTF
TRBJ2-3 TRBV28 CASSSPASGLSTDTQYF
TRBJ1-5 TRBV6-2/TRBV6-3 CASRLENGTPNQPQHF
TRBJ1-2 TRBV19 CASSPQILDRSSNYGYTF
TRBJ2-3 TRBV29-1 CSVAGEDSTDTQYF
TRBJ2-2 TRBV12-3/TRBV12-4 CASSPDSPGGELFF
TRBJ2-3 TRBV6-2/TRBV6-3 CASSYGASGDTDTQYF
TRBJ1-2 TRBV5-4 CASSLYRVESNYGYTF
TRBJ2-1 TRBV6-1 CASSPYRDRPYNEQFF
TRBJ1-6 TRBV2 CASSEPRRAVRDSPLHF
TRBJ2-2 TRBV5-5 CASSLRTVNTGELFF
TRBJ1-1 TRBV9 CASSAQTGGRVTEAFF
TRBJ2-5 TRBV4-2 CASSQERGTGEETQYF
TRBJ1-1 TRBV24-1 CATRDGSPGTEAFF
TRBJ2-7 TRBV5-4 CASSLGPLGQYF
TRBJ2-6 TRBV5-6 CASSRGAGANVLTF
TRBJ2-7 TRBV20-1 CSAPRVSEQYF
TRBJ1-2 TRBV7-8 CASSLDMGRGGYTF
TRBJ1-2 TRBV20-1 CSATPSPGEGYGYTF
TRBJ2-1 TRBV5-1 CASSLVTAINEQFF
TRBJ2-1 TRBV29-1 CSVAGRRDNEQFF
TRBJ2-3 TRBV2 CASSDPKETDTQYF